The subject of this entry is one T cell receptor (beta chain). It has no known antigen specificity. No base-level quality is on record; no much larger clone is a single base apart. For the CD8 naive samples, CD45RO-negative cells were positively selected for CCR7, yielding a CD45RA+CCR7+ population from which TemRA cells were excluded. The donors were healthy, HIV-negative adults who had no recently reported acute infections or vaccinations. Only Caucasian adults living in Nashville, Tennessee, USA were represented among the donors. Blood was obtained by leukapheresis, after which PBMCs were separated by Ficoll-Histopaque density gradient centrifugation and cryopreserved in liquid nitrogen vapor phase. Purity and quantity of every magnetically sorted T cell population were checked by analytical flow cytometry. Genomic DNA was isolated from every sorted fraction and measured by UV absorbance on a Nanodrop 2000c.

These data belong to a study of shared clonotypes between healthy human individuals (dated by TCRdb to 2019 to 2021). Background on the whole study: The cohort included three men and a couple of women between 18 and 49 years of age. Per donor, three plates each were used for CD4 naive and CD4 memory, two for CD8 naive, and one for CD8 memory. Blood TCR repertoires of five healthy adults were deeply sequenced to estimate repertoire size and the extent of clonotype sharing between individuals. Libraries were prepared and TCR repertoires were sequenced by different laboratories using diverse techniques, in order to increase sequencing depth and limit assay-specific biases. Each donor's leukapheresis produced roughly between roughly 0.85 and 9 billion PBMCs. Paper-wide results and their limitations: Across several donors, around 5% of naive CD4, more than 3% of naive CD8, 2% to 2.5% of memory CD4, and 0.4% of memory CD8 clonotypes were shared. Naive subsets generally had larger estimated clonotype richness than memory subsets did. The small number of donors limited the genetic and exposure-history diversity represented. Compared with non-shared clonotypes, the clonotypes found in all four sorted-subset donors had higher generation probabilities. Pairwise subsampling indicated that sequencing depth was expected to affect the degree of clonotype sharing among donors. Even with the large sequencing depth, rarefaction of the sorted-subset datasets indicated that sequencing was incomplete. Only blood was sampled, and tissue TCR repertoires likely differ from those in blood.

The germline V gene provides CDR1 MDHEN and CDR2 SYDVKM. The CDR3 goes from the cysteine to the phenylalanine over 14 residues. The CDR3 DNA has 42 bases and is translated from base 1. Trimming costs V 1 base and J 5 bases, and their ends lie 12 bases apart. Using the deep immunoSEQ assay, multiplex PCR amplified TCR CDR3 regions from genomic DNA. For each cell subset, the extracted genomic DNA was distributed evenly across all wells of several immunoSEQ 96-well plates, and each plate served as one replicate. Each replicate PCR for sorted subsets received roughly 0.2 ug genomic DNA, equal to tens of thousands of T cell genomes. Purified libraries were measured with a Qubit 3.0 fluorometer, size-checked on a Bioanalyzer 2100, and measured again with the KAPA Library Quantification kit. Every immunoSEQ 96-well plate was sequenced on a dedicated single-read 150-cycle Illumina NextSeq 550 flow cell. In the paper's pipeline: Because the immunoSEQ output held only junctional sequences and lacked quality scores, the filtering could not match the filtering applied to full-length reads. Sequences were annotated with PyIR, a Python wrapper for IgBLAST v1.9, using IMGT germline references to assign V/J genes and CDR3. Reads were filtered out if the reads had weak V/J assignments (E-value above 1e-6), no CDR3, stop codons, out-of-frame junctions, or ambiguous translated residues. A V3J clonotype was defined by an identical inferred V gene, J gene, and CDR3 amino acid sequence. To compute the percentage overlap between repertoires, the number of shared unique clonotypes was divided by the size of the smaller repertoire. RTK rarefaction, the Chao1 estimator, and Recon v2.1 estimates of unobserved clonotypes were used to assess repertoire richness. Generation probabilities for all TCRbeta clonotypes obtained by the gDNA method from several donors were computed using OLGA. In its TCRdb copy, this immuneACCESS table keeps in-frame sequences only and misses some clones. Where compared with another copy, unresolved V genes explain less than half of these, and the others have no known cause. V and J calls and clone size are copied from that table; D and trimming were computed from the DNA. For this sample the table gives fewer than 700,000 clones, of which around 95% were detected only once. The ten largest account for over 0.1% of the sample.

The chain is encoded by TRBV28 joined to TRBJ2-7; there is no confident call for the D gene. The origin of this receptor is a woman under 40 in good health. The sample comprised naive CD8+ T cells sorted from blood. Taken with the paper, the label for cell subset or site translates to: CD45RA+CCR7+. This receptor has the CDR3 CASSLSARDDEQYF. The DNA sequence is given as TGTGCCAGCAGTTTATCGGCCCGCGACGACGAGCAGTACTTC.